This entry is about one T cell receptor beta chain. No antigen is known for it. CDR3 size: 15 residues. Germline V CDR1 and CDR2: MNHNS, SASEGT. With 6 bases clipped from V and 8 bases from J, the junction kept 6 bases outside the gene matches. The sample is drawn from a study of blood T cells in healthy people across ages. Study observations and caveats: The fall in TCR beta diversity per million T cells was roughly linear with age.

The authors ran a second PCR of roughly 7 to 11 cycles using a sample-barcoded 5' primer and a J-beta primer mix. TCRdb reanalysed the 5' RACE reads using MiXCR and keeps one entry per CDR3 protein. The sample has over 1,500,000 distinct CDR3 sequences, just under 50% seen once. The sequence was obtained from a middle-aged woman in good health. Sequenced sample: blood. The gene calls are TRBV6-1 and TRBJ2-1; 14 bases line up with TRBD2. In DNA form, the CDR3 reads TGTGCCAGCAGAAGACTGACTAGCGGGGGGGATGAGCAGTTCTTC. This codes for CASRRLTSGGDEQFF.